This is a list of T cell receptor beta chains from one sample in a study of beta chain features in type 1 diabetes. TCRdb's copy holds only in-frame clones and misses some; the assay was immunoSEQ multiplex PCR. The data contain 550,000 to 850,000 clones, 13% of them singletons. The sample consisted of naive CD4+ T cells from blood. The receptors stem from a man aged 18 to 30 with type 1 diabetes. Both conserved end residues are part of each CDR3. Each record gives: V gene, J gene, clone size, D gene, CDR3 protein, CDR3 DNA. D genes are given only for firm matches. Size tells how often a clone was seen (once, few, many) or the class of an expanded clone, and some rows leave it out.

v_call: TRBV9; j_call: TRBJ2-1; clone_size: few; d_call: -; cdr3_aa: CASSPQDYNEQFF; cdr3_nt: TGTGCCAGCAGCCCCCAGGACTACAATGAGCAGTTCTTC
v_call: TRBV9; j_call: TRBJ2-3; clone_size: -; d_call: TRBD2; cdr3_aa: CASSARLAGSTDTQYF; cdr3_nt: TGTGCCAGCAGCGCCCGACTAGCGGGGAGCACAGATACGCAGTATTTT
v_call: TRBV25-1; j_call: TRBJ2-3; clone_size: -; d_call: -; cdr3_aa: CASSEYTARPDTQYF; cdr3_nt: TGTGCCAGCAGTGAATACACCGCACGCCCAGATACGCAGTATTTT
v_call: TRBV5-1; j_call: TRBJ1-1; clone_size: -; d_call: -; cdr3_aa: CASSFSRDTEAFF; cdr3_nt: TGCGCCAGCAGCTTCTCCCGGGACACTGAAGCTTTCTTT
v_call: TRBV13; j_call: TRBJ2-7; clone_size: few; d_call: TRBD2; cdr3_aa: CASSLGLGLAGAPYEQYF; cdr3_nt: TGTGCCAGCAGCTTAGGCCTTGGACTAGCGGGGGCGCCCTACGAGCAGTACTTC
v_call: TRBV4-1; j_call: TRBJ2-3; clone_size: few; d_call: -; cdr3_aa: CASSLSVDPSTDTQYF; cdr3_nt: TGCGCCAGCAGCCTCAGCGTGGACCCAAGCACAGATACGCAGTATTTT
v_call: TRBV30; j_call: TRBJ1-5; clone_size: few; d_call: -; cdr3_aa: CAWNGAGVLHQPQHF; cdr3_nt: TGTGCCTGGAATGGGGCAGGGGTTTTGCACCAGCCCCAGCATTTT
v_call: TRBV2; j_call: TRBJ2-1; clone_size: -; d_call: TRBD2; cdr3_aa: CASSGLAGRIEQFF; cdr3_nt: TGTGCCAGCAGTGGGCTAGCGGGCCGAATTGAGCAGTTCTTC
v_call: TRBV2; j_call: TRBJ2-7; clone_size: few; d_call: TRBD1; cdr3_aa: CASSARTGASYEQYF; cdr3_nt: TGTGCCAGCAGTGCCCGGACAGGGGCGTCCTACGAGCAGTACTTC
v_call: TRBV7-6; j_call: TRBJ1-4; clone_size: few; d_call: -; cdr3_aa: CASSPLRKEKLFF; cdr3_nt: TGTGCCAGCAGCCCCTTACGAAAAGAAAAACTGTTTTTT
v_call: TRBV5-1; j_call: TRBJ2-5; clone_size: -; d_call: -; cdr3_aa: CASRATPETQYF; cdr3_nt: TGCGCCAGCAGGGCGACCCCGGAGACCCAGTACTTC
v_call: TRBV30; j_call: TRBJ2-7; clone_size: few; d_call: -; cdr3_aa: CAWSAHTYEQYF; cdr3_nt: TGTGCCTGGAGTGCCCACACCTACGAGCAGTACTTC
v_call: TRBV7-3; j_call: TRBJ1-4; clone_size: -; d_call: -; cdr3_aa: CASSLMPGQGEKLFF; cdr3_nt: TGTGCCAGCAGCTTAATGCCGGGGCAGGGTGAAAAACTGTTTTTT
v_call: TRBV18; j_call: TRBJ1-5; clone_size: -; d_call: -; cdr3_aa: CASSPGDGNQPQHF; cdr3_nt: TGTGCCAGCTCACCAGGGGACGGGAATCAGCCCCAGCATTTT